The text below deals with one T cell receptor beta chain. Its matching antigen is unknown. TCRdb's table, derived via immunoSEQ multiplex PCR, lists solely in-frame clones and lacks some. The table shows about 130,000 clones, with around 80% occurring only once. Indicated time point: week 11, during vaccination. Alongside topical imiquimod, each dose of vaccine comprised 300 ug of mutant IDH1 20-mer peptide. The source of the sample is a study of a mutant IDH1 vaccine in newly diagnosed glioma. The receptor comes from a man between 35 and 55 years old with glioma. The material sequenced was PBMCs, taken from a glioma patient whose treatment included an IDH1 peptide vaccine.

The chain's CDR3 is CASSDLPSWGGWSTEAFF. The CDR3 DNA reads TGTGCCAGCAGTGACCTACCGAGTTGGGGGGGCTGGAGCACTGAAGCTTTCTTT. This chain connects TRBV6-1 to TRBJ1-1; TRBD1 is a possible D gene (6 bases). The germline CDR1 and CDR2 sequences are MNHNS and SASEGT. This CDR3 spans 18 amino acids. Trimming removed 3 bases at V and 4 bases at J, with 24 bases between.